The present T cell receptor beta chain was sequenced within a study of blood T cell repertoires in COVID-19. Overall study context: COVID-19 samples, acute and convalescent, were from the United States, Italy and Spain. T cells, B-cell-depleted T cells, or PBMCs provided the cDNA or gDNA that served as material.

Germline V gene lookup returns CDR1 SQVTM and CDR2 ANQGSEA. The V gene end was trimmed by 6 bases and the J gene end by 9 bases; junction bases not matched to a gene: 8. The CDR3 contains 13 residues. Authors' data handling: Amplified reference gene primers provided the basis for estimating nucleated cell counts. Sequenced by immunoSEQ multiplex PCR; TCRdb stores in-frame clones only, minus some. V and J calls plus clone size are reproduced from that table; the DNA served to infer D and trimming. The sample includes about 150,000 clones, under 95% seen only once; the top ten take over 0.45%. This sequence originates from a man over 45 with acute or convalescent COVID-19. The chain employs TRBV29-1 and TRBJ1-6; 7 nucleotides align to TRBD1. What was sequenced was peripheral blood. CDR3 sequence reads: CSVLYRTGSPLHF. Written as DNA, the CDR3 is TGCAGCGTGCTGTACCGGACAGGTTCACCCCTCCACTTT.